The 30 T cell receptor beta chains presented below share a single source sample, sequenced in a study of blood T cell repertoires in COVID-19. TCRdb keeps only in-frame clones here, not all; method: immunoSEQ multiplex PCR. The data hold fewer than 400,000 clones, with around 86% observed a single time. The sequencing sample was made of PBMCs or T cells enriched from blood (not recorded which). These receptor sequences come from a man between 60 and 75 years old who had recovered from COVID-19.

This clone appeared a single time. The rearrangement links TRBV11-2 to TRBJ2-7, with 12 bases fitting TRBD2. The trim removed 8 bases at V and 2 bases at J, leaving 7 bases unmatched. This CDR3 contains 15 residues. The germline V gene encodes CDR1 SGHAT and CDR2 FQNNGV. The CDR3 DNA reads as TGTGCCAGCTCTCCCCTAGCGGGAGGGACCTACGAGCAGTACTTC. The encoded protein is CASSPLAGGTYEQYF. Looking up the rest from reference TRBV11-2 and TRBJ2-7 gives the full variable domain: EAGVAQSPRYKIIEKRQSVAFWCNPISGHATLYWYQQILGQGPKLLIQFQNNGVVDDSQLPKDRFSAERLKGVDSTLKIQPAKLEDSAVYLCASSPLAGGTYEQYFGPGTRLTVT.

The CDR3 DNA reads TGTGCCAGCAGCCAAGATCGGAGACAGGCTCCCTTTAATGAAAAACTGTTTTTT. Amino acids: CASSQDRRQAPFNEKLFF. This chain uses TRBV3-1 (or the pseudogene TRBV3-2) with TRBJ1-4; a possible D gene is TRBD1 (6 bases). Germline assignment: CDR1 LGHDT and CDR2 YNNKEL (reference sequence). This CDR3 has 18 amino acids. Trimming cost V 0 bases and J 4 bases, with 18 bases left between them.

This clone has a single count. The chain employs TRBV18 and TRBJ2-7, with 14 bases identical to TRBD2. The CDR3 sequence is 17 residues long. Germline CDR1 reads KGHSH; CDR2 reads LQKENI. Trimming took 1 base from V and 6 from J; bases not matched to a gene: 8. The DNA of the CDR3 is TGTGCCAGCTCACCACAGAGACTAGCGGGAGGGCCGGGCGAGCAGTACTTC. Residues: CASSPQRLAGGPGEQYF.

The CDR3 bases are TGTGCCAGCAGCTTAACGTCCGGGAACACTGAAGCTTTCTTT. Protein sequence: CASSLTSGNTEAFF. The rearrangement links TRBV7-3 to TRBJ1-1; D gene ambiguous. The germline V and J ends were trimmed by 0 bases and 1 base, with 6 bases remaining between them. Germline CDR1 SGHTA, CDR2 FQGTGA. CDR3 length equals 14 residues.

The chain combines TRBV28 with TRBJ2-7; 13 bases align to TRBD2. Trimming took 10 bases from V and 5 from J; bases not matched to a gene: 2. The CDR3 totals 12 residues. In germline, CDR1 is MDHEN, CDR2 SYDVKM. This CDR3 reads CATGTSGNEQYF. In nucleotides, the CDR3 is TGTGCCACTGGGACTAGCGGGAACGAGCAGTACTTC. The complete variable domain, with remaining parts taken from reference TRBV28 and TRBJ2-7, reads DVKVTQSSRYLVKRTGEKVFLECVQDMDHENMFWYRQDPGLGLRLIYFSYDVKMKEKGDIPEGYSVSREKKERFSLILESASTNQTSMYLCATGTSGNEQYFGPGTRLTVT.

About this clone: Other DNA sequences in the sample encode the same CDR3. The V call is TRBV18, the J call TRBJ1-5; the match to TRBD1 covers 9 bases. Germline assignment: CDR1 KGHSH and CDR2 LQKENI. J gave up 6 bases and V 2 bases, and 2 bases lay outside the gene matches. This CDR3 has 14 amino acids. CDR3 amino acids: CASSPGQGSQPQHF. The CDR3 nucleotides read TGTGCCAGCTCACCAGGACAGGGGTCTCAGCCCCAGCATTTT.

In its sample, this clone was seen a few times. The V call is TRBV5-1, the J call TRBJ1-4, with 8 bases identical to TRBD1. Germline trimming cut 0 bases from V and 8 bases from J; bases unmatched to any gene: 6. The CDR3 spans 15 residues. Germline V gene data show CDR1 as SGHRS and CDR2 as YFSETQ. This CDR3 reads CASSLGTGLDEKLFF. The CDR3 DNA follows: TGCGCCAGCAGCTTGGGGACAGGGTTGGACGAAAAACTGTTTTTT.

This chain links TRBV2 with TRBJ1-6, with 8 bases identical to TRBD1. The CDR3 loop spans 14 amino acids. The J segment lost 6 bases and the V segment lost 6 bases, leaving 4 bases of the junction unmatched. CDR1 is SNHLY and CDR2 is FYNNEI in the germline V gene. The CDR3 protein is CASSGGQGNSPLHF. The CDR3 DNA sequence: TGTGCCAGCAGCGGCGGACAGGGTAATTCACCCCTCCACTTT.

This chain's CDR3 is CASSQTGSHEQYF. The CDR3 DNA sequence: TGTGCCAGCAGCCAAACAGGGTCCCACGAGCAGTACTTC. V gene TRBV9 combines with J gene TRBJ2-7, with a weak D call TRBD1 (6 bases). Germline V gene data show CDR1 as SGDLS and CDR2 as YYNGEE. The CDR3 totals 13 residues. V lost 4 bases to trimming and J lost 5 bases, with 13 bases between them.

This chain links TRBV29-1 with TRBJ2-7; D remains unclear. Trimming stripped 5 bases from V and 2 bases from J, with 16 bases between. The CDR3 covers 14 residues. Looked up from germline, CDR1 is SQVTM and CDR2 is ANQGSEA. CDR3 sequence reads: CSVLIRRSAYEQYF. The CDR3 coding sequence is TGCAGCGTTTTAATCCGGCGGTCCGCCTACGAGCAGTACTTC.

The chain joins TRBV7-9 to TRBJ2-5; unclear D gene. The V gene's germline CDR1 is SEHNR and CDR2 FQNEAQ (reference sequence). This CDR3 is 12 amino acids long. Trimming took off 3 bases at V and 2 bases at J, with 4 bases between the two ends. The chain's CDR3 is CASSFSQETQYF. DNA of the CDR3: TGTGCCAGCAGCTTCTCGCAAGAGACCCAGTACTTC.

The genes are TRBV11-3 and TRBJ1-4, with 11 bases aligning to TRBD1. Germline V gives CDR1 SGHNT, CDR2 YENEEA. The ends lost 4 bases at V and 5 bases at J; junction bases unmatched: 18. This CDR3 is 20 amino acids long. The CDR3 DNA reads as TGTGCCAGCAGCTCAAGTACTCCGGGACAGGGGGGAGATGGGAATGAAAAACTGTTTTTT. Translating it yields CASSSSTPGQGGDGNEKLFF.

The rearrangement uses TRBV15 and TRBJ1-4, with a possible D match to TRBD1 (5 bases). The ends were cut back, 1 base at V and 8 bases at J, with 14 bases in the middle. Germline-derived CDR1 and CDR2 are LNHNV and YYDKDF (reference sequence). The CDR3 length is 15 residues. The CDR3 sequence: CATSRVSGGKEKLFF. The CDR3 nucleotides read TGTGCCACCAGCAGAGTTTCGGGGGGGAAGGAAAAACTGTTTTTT.

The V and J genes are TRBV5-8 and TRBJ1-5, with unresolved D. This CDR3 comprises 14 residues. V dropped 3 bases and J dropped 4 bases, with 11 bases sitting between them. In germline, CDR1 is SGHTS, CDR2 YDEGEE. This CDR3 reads CASSSGLKNQPQHF. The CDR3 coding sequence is TGTGCCAGCAGCTCCGGACTGAAGAATCAGCCCCAGCATTTT.

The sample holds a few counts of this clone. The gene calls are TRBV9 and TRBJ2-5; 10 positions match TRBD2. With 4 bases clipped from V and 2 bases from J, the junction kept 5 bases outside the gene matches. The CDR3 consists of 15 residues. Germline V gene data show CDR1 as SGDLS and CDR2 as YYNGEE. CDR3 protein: CASSPGLAKQETQYF. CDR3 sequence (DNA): TGTGCCAGCAGCCCGGGACTAGCGAAGCAAGAGACCCAGTACTTC.

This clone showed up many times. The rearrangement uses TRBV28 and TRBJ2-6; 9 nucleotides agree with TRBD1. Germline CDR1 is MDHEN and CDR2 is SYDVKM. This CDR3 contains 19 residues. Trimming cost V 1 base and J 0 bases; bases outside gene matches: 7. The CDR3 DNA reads TGTGCCAGCAGTTTATCTGGTGACAGGGGGTTCTCTGGGGCCAACGTCCTGACTTTC. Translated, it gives CASSLSGDRGFSGANVLTF. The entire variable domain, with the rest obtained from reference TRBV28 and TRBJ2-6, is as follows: DVKVTQSSRYLVKRTGEKVFLECVQDMDHENMFWYRQDPGLGLRLIYFSYDVKMKEKGDIPEGYSVSREKKERFSLILESASTNQTSMYLCASSLSGDRGFSGANVLTFGAGSRLTVL.

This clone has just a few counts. The CDR3 sequence is CASSATLAGADTQYF. For the CDR3, the DNA is TGTGCCAGCAGCGCTACACTAGCGGGAGCGGATACGCAGTATTTT. The J gene is TRBJ2-3, the V gene TRBV9; 11 bases line up with TRBD2. The trim removed 3 bases at V and 6 bases at J, leaving 6 bases unmatched. The CDR3 consists of 15 residues. Germline V CDR1 and CDR2: SGDLS, YYNGEE.

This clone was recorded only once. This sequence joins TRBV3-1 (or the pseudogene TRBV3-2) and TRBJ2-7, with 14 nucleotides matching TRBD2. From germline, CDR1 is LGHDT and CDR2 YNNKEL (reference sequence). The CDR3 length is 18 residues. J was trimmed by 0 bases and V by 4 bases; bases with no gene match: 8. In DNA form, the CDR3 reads TGTGCCAGCAGCCCGACTAGCGGGAGGGCAAGTTTCTCCTACGAGCAGTACTTC. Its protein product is CASSPTSGRASFSYEQYF.

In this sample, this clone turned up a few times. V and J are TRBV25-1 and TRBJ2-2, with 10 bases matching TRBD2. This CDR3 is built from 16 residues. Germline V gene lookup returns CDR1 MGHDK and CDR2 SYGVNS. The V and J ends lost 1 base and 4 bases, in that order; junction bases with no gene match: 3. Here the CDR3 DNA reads TGTGCCAGCAGTGAATGGACTAGCGGCACCACCGGGGAGCTGTTTTTT. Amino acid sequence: CASSEWTSGTTGELFF.

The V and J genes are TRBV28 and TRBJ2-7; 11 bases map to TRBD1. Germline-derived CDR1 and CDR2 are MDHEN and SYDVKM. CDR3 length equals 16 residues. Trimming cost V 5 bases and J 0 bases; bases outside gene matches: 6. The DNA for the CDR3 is TGTGCCAGCAGTCCCCTAGGGACAGGGGGCTCCTACGAGCAGTACTTC. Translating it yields CASSPLGTGGSYEQYF.

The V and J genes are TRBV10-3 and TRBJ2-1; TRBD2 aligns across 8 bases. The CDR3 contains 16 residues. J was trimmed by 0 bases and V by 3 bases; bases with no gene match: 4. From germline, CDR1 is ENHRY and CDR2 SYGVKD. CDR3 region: CAISEDSGVSYNEQFF. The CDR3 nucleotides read TGTGCCATCAGTGAAGATAGCGGGGTCTCCTACAATGAGCAGTTCTTC.

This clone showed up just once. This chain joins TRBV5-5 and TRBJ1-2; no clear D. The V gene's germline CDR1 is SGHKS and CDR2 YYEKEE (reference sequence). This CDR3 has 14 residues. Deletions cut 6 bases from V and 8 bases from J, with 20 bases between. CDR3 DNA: TGTGCCAGCAACCCGAGCCCAGGTTTCGAAGGCTACACCTTC. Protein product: CASNPSPGFEGYTF. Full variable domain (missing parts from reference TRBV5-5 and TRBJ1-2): DAGVTQSPTHLIKTRGQQVTLRCSPISGHKSVSWYQQVLGQGPQFIFQYYEKEERGRGNFPDRFSARQFPNYSSELNVNALLLGDSALYLCASNPSPGFEGYTFGSGTRLTVV.

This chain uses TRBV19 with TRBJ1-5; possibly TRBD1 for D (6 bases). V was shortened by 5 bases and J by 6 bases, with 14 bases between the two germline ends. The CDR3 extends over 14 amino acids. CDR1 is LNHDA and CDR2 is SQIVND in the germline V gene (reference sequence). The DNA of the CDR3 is TGTGCCAGTAGTCCCCTCGGGGGGCTTCAGCCCCAGCATTTT. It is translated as CASSPLGGLQPQHF.

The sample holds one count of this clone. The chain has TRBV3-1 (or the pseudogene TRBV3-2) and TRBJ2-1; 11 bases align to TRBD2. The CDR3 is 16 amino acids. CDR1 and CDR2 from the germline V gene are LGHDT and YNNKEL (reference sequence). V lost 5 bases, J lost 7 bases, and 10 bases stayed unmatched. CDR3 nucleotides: TGTGCCAGCAGCACCAGACTAGCGGGGAGTGGAAATGAGCAGTTCTTC. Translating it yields CASSTRLAGSGNEQFF.

CDR3 in amino acids: CASSIVPREGRETQYF. The CDR3, as DNA: TGTGCCAGTAGTATAGTCCCTCGGGAGGGGAGAGAGACCCAGTACTTC. V and J are TRBV19 and TRBJ2-5, with 8 positions matching TRBD2. CDR3 length equals 16 residues. V trimming: 1 base; J trimming: 4 bases; junction bases outside the gene matches: 8. The germline V gene has CDR1 LNHDA and CDR2 SQIVND (reference sequence).

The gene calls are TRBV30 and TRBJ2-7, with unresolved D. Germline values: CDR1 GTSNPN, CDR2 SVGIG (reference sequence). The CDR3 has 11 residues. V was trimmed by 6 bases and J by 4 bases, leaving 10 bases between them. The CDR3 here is CACAHNYEQYF. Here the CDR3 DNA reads TGTGCCTGTGCCCACAATTACGAGCAGTACTTC. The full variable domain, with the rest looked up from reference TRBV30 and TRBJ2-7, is SQTIHQWPATLVQPVGSPLSLECTVEGTSNPNLYWYRQAAGRGLQLLFYSVGIGQISSEVPQNLSASRPQDRQFILSSKKLLLSDSGFYLCACAHNYEQYFGPGTRLTVT.

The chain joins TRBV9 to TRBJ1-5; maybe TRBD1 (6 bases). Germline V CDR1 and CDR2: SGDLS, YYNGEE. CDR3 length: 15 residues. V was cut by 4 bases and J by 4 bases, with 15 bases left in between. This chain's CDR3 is CASSLSGTPNQPQHF. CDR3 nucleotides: TGTGCCAGCAGCCTCTCCGGGACACCTAATCAGCCCCAGCATTTT.

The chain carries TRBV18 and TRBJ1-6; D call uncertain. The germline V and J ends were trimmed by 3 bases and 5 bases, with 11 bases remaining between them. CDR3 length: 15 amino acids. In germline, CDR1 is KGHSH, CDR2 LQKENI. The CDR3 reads CASSPPVIHNSPLHF. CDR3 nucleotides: TGTGCCAGCTCACCTCCGGTTATCCATAATTCACCCCTCCACTTT.

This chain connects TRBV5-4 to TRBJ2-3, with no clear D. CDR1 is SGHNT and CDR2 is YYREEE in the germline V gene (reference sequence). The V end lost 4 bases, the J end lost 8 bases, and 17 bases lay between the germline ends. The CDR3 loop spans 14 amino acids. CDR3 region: CASSEVVAPGTQYF. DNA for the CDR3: TGTGCCAGCAGCGAGGTCGTGGCCCCGGGTACGCAGTATTTT.

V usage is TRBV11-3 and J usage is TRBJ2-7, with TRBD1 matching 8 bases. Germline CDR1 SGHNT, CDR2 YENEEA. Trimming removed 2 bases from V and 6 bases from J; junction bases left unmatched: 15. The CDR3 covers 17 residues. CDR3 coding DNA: TGTGCCAGCAGCTTATGGACCCCACAGGGGGAGATGAGCGAGCAGTACTTC. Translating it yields CASSLWTPQGEMSEQYF.